This entry concerns a single T cell receptor (beta chain). TCRdb's copy holds only in-frame clones and misses some; the assay was immunoSEQ multiplex PCR. The sample includes more than 9,500 clones, roughly 77% of them seen just once. The sample originates from a study of graft-versus-host responses after intestinal transplantation. About the research overall: Transplants given to recipients were multivisceral, liver-intestinal, or isolated intestinal. After anti-thymocyte globulin induction, recipients took tacrolimus and steroids for three to four years.

V lost 5 bases, J lost 3 bases, and 14 bases lay in between. The CDR3 length is 14 residues. Germline CDR1 is LNHDA and CDR2 is SQIVND (reference sequence). From the graft tissue, intraepithelial and lamina propria lymphocytes were released through processing. This specimen consisted of ileum tissue, obtained 142 days after intestinal transplantation. The chain recombines TRBV19 with TRBJ2-7; D remains ambiguous. The sequence derives from a human patient who received an intestinal transplant, so some T cells may come from the graft donor. The CDR3 coding sequence is TGTGCCAGTAGTCCACACACAGATCTCTACGAGCAGTACTTC. This encodes CASSPHTDLYEQYF. Full variable domain (missing parts from reference TRBV19 and TRBJ2-7): DGGITQSPKYLFRKEGQNVTLSCEQNLNHDAMYWYRQDPGQGLRLIYYSQIVNDFQKGDIAEGYSVSREKKESFPLTVTSAQKNPTAFYLCASSPHTDLYEQYFGPGTRLTVT.